This entry features one TCR beta chain sequence. The sample is drawn from a study of T cell responses to AZD1222 COVID-19 vaccine. Germline lookup yields CDR1 SGDLS and CDR2 YYNGEE. The ends lost 3 bases at V and 11 bases at J; junction bases unmatched: 12. There are 14 residues in the CDR3. Using immunoSEQ multiplex PCR, the repertoire was profiled, and TCRdb retains in-frame clones only, with some absent. Seen here are 100,000 to 150,000 clones, roughly 90% observed once, and the top ten hold about 4.2%. This sequence originates from an adult in good health. This sequence joins TRBV9 and TRBJ2-7; 9 positions agree with TRBD1. This specimen was peripheral blood, taken on day 0 of AZD1222 vaccination. CDR3 in amino acids: CASSANRQGGKEYF. DNA of the CDR3: TGTGCCAGCAGCGCCAATCGACAGGGGGGGAAAGAGTACTTC.